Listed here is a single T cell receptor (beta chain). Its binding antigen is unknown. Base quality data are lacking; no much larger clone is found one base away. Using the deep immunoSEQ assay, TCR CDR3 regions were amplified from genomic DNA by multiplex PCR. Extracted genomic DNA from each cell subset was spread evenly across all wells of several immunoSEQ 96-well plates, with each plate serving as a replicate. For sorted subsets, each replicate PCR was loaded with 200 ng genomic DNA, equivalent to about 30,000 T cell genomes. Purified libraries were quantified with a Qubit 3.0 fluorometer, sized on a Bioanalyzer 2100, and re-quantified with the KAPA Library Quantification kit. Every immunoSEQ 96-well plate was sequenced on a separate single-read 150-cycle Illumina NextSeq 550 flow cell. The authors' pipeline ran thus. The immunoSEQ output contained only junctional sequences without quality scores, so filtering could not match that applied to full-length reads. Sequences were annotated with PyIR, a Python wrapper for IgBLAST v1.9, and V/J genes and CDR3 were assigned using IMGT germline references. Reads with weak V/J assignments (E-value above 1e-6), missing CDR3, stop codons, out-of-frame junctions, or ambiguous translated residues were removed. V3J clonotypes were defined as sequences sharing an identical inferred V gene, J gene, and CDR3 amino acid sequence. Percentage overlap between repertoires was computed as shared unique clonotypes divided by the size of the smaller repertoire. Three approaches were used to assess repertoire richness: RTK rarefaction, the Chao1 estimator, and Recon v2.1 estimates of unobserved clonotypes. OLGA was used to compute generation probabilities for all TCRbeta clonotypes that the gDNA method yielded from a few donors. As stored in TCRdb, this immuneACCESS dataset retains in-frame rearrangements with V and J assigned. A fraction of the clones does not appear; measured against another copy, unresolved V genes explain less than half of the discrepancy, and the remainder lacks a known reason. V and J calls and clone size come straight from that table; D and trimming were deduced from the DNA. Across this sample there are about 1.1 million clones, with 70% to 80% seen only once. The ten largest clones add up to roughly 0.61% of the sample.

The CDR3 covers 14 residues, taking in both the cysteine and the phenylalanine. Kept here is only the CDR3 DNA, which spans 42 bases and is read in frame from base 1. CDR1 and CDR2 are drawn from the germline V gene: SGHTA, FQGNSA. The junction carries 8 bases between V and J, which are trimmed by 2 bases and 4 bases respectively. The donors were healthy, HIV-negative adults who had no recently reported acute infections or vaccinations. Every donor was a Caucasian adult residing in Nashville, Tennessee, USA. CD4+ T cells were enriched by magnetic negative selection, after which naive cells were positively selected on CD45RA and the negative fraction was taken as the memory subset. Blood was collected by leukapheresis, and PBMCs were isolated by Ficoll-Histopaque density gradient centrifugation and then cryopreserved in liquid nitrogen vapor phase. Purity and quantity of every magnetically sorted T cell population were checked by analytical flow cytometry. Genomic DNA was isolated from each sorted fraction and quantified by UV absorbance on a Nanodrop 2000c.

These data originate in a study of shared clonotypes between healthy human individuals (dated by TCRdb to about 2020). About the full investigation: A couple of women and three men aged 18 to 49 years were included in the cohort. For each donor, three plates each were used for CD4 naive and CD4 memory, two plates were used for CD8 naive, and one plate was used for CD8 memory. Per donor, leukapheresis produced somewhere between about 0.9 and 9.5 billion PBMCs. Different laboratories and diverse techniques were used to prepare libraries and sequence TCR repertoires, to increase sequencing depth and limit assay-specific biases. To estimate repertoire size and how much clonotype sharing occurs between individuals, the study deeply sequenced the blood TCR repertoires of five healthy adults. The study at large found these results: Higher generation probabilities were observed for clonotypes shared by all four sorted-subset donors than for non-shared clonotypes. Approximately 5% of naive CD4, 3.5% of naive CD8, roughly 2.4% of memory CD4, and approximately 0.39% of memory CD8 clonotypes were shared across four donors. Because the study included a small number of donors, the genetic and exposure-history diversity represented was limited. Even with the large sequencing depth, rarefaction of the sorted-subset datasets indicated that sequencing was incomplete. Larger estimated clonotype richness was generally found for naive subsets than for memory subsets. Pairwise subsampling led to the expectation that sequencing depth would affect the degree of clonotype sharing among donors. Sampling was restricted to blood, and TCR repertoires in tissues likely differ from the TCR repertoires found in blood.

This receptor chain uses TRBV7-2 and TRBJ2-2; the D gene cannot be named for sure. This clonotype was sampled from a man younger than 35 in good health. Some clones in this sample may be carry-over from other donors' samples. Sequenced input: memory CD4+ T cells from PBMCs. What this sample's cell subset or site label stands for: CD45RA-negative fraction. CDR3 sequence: CASSLLATTGELFF. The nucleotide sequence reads TGTGCCAGCAGCTTATTAGCTACCACCGGGGAGCTGTTTTTT.